These 19 T cell receptor beta chains were all obtained from the same sample, sequenced in a study of T cell responses to AZD1222 COVID-19 vaccine (dated by TCRdb to 2020 to 2022). Receptor libraries were prepared by the immunoSEQ multiplex PCR assay. Entries here come from immuneACCESS through TCRdb and include only in-frame sequences with V and J called. Some clones fail to appear in such tables; in the studies checked, an unresolved V gene covers under half of the shortfall, and the cause of the remainder is unknown. Across this sample there are some 120,000 clones, with 80% to 90% seen only once. The top ten hold about 1.5% of the sample. The sample's time point, from its label and the paper: baseline before first vaccination. The source was peripheral blood, collected on day 0 of AZD1222 vaccination. The receptors were gathered from an adult in good health.

This clone is a singleton in its sample. V gene TRBV5-1 combines with J gene TRBJ2-2, with a weak D call TRBD1 (6 bases). The CDR3 contains 14 residues. V was trimmed by 2 bases and J by 4 bases, leaving 9 bases between them. Germline CDR1 is SGHRS and CDR2 is YFSETQ. The CDR3 nucleotides are TGCGCCAGCAGCTTCGGACAGATCACCGGGGAGCTGTTTTTT. It specifies CASSFGQITGELFF.

The rearrangement joins TRBV5-4 to TRBJ1-2; 10 bases map to TRBD1. The germline V gene has CDR1 SGHNT and CDR2 YYREEE (reference sequence). Germline trimming cut 4 bases from V and 7 bases from J; bases unmatched to any gene: 1. The length of the CDR3 is 12 residues. The CDR3 reads CASSRDRGGYTF. CDR3 sequence (DNA): TGTGCCAGCAGCCGGGACAGGGGTGGCTACACCTTC.

This sequence joins TRBV6-5 and TRBJ2-1; perhaps TRBD1 as D (6 bases). This CDR3 is built from 14 residues. Trimming left V 5 bases short and J 10 bases short, with 18 bases between. Per the germline V gene, CDR1 is MNHEY and CDR2 is SVGAGI. CDR3 amino acids: CASSPFSSGAEQFF. Written as DNA, the CDR3 is TGTGCCAGCAGTCCCTTCAGCTCAGGGGCGGAGCAGTTCTTC.

This sequence joins TRBV13 and TRBJ1-5; D may be TRBD1 (6 bases). V dropped 5 bases and J dropped 1 base, with 15 bases sitting between them. This CDR3 region has 16 residues. The germline gives CDR1 PRHDT, CDR2 FYEKMQ (reference sequence). CDR3 protein: CASSPEEGVSNQPQHF. Written as DNA, the CDR3 is TGTGCCAGCAGCCCTGAGGAGGGGGTAAGCAATCAGCCCCAGCATTTT.

The chain carries TRBV25-1 and TRBJ2-7; D ambiguous. Germline V gives CDR1 MGHDK, CDR2 SYGVNS. V gave up 5 bases and J gave up 6 bases, with 11 bases separating them. The CDR3 loop spans 12 amino acids. CDR3 DNA sequence: TGTGCCAGCAGTTCAACCTGGGGCGAGCAGTACTTC. As protein: CASSSTWGEQYF.

This chain joins TRBV3-1 (or the pseudogene TRBV3-2) and TRBJ2-5, with 12 nucleotides matching TRBD2. CDR1 is LGHDT and CDR2 is YNNKEL in the germline V gene (reference sequence). This CDR3 has 16 amino acids. V was pared by 1 base and J by 3 bases, with 3 bases of the junction left unmatched. Here the CDR3 DNA reads TGTGCCAGCAGCCAAGGGCCTAGCGGGGGGGAAGAGACCCAGTACTTC. Translated, it gives CASSQGPSGGEETQYF.

J is TRBJ2-3 and V is TRBV7-3; 9 positions match TRBD2. Germline V gene lookup returns CDR1 SGHTA and CDR2 FQGTGA. Germline trimming cut 5 bases from V and 5 bases from J; bases unmatched to any gene: 11. The CDR3 covers 16 residues. CDR3 in amino acids: CASSQAASGEGDTQYF. The CDR3, as DNA: TGTGCCAGCAGCCAGGCGGCTAGCGGGGAGGGAGATACGCAGTATTTT.

The rearrangement uses TRBV7-9 and TRBJ2-1; TRBD1 matches 10 bases. The CDR3 is 15 residues long. V lost 5 bases to trimming and J lost 3 bases; unmatched junction nucleotides: 4. CDR1 and CDR2 from the germline V gene are SEHNR and FQNEAQ (reference sequence). The CDR3 is CASSSGQGGYNEQFF. DNA for the CDR3: TGTGCCAGCAGCAGCGGACAGGGGGGCTACAATGAGCAGTTCTTC.

The sample holds one count of this clone. The J gene is TRBJ2-1, the V gene TRBV7-2; TRBD2 is a possible D gene (5 bases). There are 16 residues in the CDR3. Germline loops: CDR1 SGHTA, CDR2 FQGNSA. Between the trimmed V and J ends, which lost 1 base and 4 bases, there was a span of 14 bases. This CDR3 is CASSLGPLGSYNEQFF. CDR3 sequence (DNA): TGTGCCAGCAGCTTAGGGCCCCTGGGGAGTTACAATGAGCAGTTCTTC.

The V gene is TRBV5-1, the J gene TRBJ1-4; 7 nucleotides align to TRBD1. J gave up 1 base and V 2 bases, and 5 bases lay outside the gene matches. The CDR3 totals 16 residues. Germline CDR1 is SGHRS and CDR2 is YFSETQ. The CDR3 region is CASSLVGGLTNEKLFF. Written as DNA, the CDR3 is TGCGCCAGCAGCTTAGTAGGGGGCCTAACTAATGAAAAACTGTTTTTT.

In its sample, this clone was seen once. The chain recombines TRBV6-5 with TRBJ2-5; 8 bases align to TRBD2. Looked up from germline, CDR1 is MNHEY and CDR2 is SVGAGI. The CDR3 runs 13 residues. The ends lost 8 bases at V and 4 bases at J; junction bases unmatched: 6. The CDR3 bases are TGTGCCAGCGAGGCGGGAGGAAGAGAGACCCAGTACTTC. As protein: CASEAGGRETQYF.

The chain has TRBV9 and TRBJ1-2, with D maybe TRBD1 (5 bases). V was trimmed by 3 bases and J by 4 bases, leaving 13 bases between them. The CDR3 is 14 residues long. Germline V lookup: CDR1 SGDLS, CDR2 YYNGEE. The CDR3 here is CASSGQPRTYGYTF. The CDR3, as DNA: TGTGCCAGCAGCGGACAGCCGAGGACCTATGGCTACACCTTC.

The chain joins TRBV5-1 to TRBJ1-2, with 9 nucleotides matching TRBD1. Germline lookup yields CDR1 SGHRS and CDR2 YFSETQ. The junction had 17 bases not matched to a gene; V was cut back by 4 bases and J by 7 bases. This CDR3 is built from 17 residues. CDR3 loop: CASSPGGLGQGSFGYTF. As DNA, the CDR3 is TGCGCCAGCAGCCCGGGCGGTTTAGGACAGGGGTCGTTTGGCTACACCTTC.

The rearrangement joins TRBV6-2 or TRBV6-3 to TRBJ1-6, with 8 bases aligning to TRBD1. The CDR3 is made up of 16 amino acids. Germline V lookup: CDR1 MNHEY, CDR2 SVGEGT. After removal of 4 bases from V and 7 bases from J, the junction contained 9 bases not matched to a gene. CDR3 sequence (DNA): TGTGCCAGCAGTTCCGCGCGGGACAGGAGAAATTCACCCCTCCACTTT. It codes for CASSSARDRRNSPLHF.

The chain links TRBV10-1 to TRBJ1-2; D gene unclear. The CDR3 has 13 amino acids. From germline, CDR1 is WNHNN and CDR2 SYGVQD (reference sequence). With 5 bases removed from V and 3 bases from J, the gap between germline ends came to 10 bases. The CDR3, as DNA: TGCGCCAGCAGTCTTCAGTCGGACTATGGCTACACCTTC. It codes for CASSLQSDYGYTF.

The chain combines TRBV2 with TRBJ2-1; D uncertain. Trimming took 8 bases from V and 0 from J, leaving 14 bases between them. Germline values: CDR1 SNHLY, CDR2 FYNNEI. The CDR3 has 15 residues. This CDR3 is CASLKTESSYNEQFF. The DNA of the CDR3 is TGTGCCAGCCTGAAGACTGAAAGCTCCTACAATGAGCAGTTCTTC.

The rearrangement joins TRBV28 to TRBJ1-3; TRBD1 matches at 8 bases. The germline V gene has CDR1 MDHEN and CDR2 SYDVKM. V shed 4 bases and J 7 bases; nucleotides not matched to a gene: 6. This CDR3 contains 14 residues. DNA for the CDR3: TGTGCCAGCAGTTCGACAGGGGCTATTAACACCATATATTTT. This codes for CASSSTGAINTIYF.

The gene calls are TRBV27 and TRBJ1-4; 8 nucleotides align to TRBD1. This CDR3 is built from 14 residues. Germline CDR1 is MNHEY and CDR2 is SMNVEV (reference sequence). V shed 6 bases, J shed 12 bases, and the junction held 12 bases outside the gene matches. The CDR3 reads CASRGIQGGVELFF. The DNA for the CDR3 is TGTGCCAGCAGGGGAATACAGGGGGGTGTAGAACTGTTTTTT.

The chain couples TRBV11-3 to TRBJ2-3; D unresolved. CDR1 and CDR2 (germline): SGHNT, YENEEA. V was cut by 1 base and J by 4 bases, with 3 bases left in between. This CDR3 spans 12 amino acids. The CDR3 DNA sequence: TGTGCCAGCAGCTTAGCAGCAGATACGCAGTATTTT. The encoded protein is CASSLAADTQYF. The entire variable domain, with the rest obtained from reference TRBV11-3 and TRBJ2-3, is as follows: EAGVVQSPRYKIIEKKQPVAFWCNPISGHNTLYWYLQNLGQGPELLIRYENEEAVDDSQLPKDRFSAERLKGVDSTLKIQPAELGDSAVYLCASSLAADTQYFGPGTRLTVL.